This T cell receptor (beta chain) was sequenced for a study of technical replicates of blood from a handful of donors. TCRdb's copy holds only in-frame clones and misses some; the assay was immunoSEQ multiplex PCR. Of roughly 82,000 clones in the sample, 75% to 95% were seen once. CDR3 length equals 14 residues. The germline CDR1 and CDR2 sequences are MDHEN and SYDVKM. V was shortened by 7 bases and J by 0 bases, with 13 bases between the two germline ends. The sequencing sample was made of T cells isolated from PBMCs. The chain recombines TRBV28 with TRBJ2-7; TRBD2 is a possible D gene (6 bases). The clonotype was recovered from a human donor in good health. The CDR3 nucleotides read TGTGCCAGCACTACCAGGGACTTCTCCTACGAGCAGTACTTC. Protein sequence: CASTTRDFSYEQYF.